This TCR beta chain originates from a study of T cells in Graves' hyperthyroidism and ophthalmopathy. Amplified TCR beta CDR3 regions came from RNA transcripts. When the TCR CDR3 underwent first-round RT-PCR, the HTBI primer set was used. One entry per CDR3 protein results from TCRdb running MiXCR on the multiplex PCR reads. The table lists 540,000 or so distinct CDR3 sequences, around 42% of them singletons. Overall study findings and caveats: The model identified upcoming ophthalmopathy a median about 7.1 months ahead of onset.

This clonotype was recorded many times. The antigen remains unidentified. Source material: peripheral blood or thyroid tissue (not recorded which). This TCR derives from an adult woman with Graves' disease, either hyperthyroidism or ophthalmopathy (not recorded which).

The CDR3 is CASSNRNSGANVLTF. The CDR3 DNA sequence: TGTGCCAGCAGCAACCGGAACTCTGGGGCCAACGTCCTGACTTTC. The V call is TRBV7-9, the J call TRBJ2-6; D ambiguous. The CDR3 is made up of 15 amino acids. V was trimmed by 5 bases and J by 0 bases, leaving 8 bases between them. Germline V gene lookup returns CDR1 SEHNR and CDR2 FQNEAQ (reference sequence).